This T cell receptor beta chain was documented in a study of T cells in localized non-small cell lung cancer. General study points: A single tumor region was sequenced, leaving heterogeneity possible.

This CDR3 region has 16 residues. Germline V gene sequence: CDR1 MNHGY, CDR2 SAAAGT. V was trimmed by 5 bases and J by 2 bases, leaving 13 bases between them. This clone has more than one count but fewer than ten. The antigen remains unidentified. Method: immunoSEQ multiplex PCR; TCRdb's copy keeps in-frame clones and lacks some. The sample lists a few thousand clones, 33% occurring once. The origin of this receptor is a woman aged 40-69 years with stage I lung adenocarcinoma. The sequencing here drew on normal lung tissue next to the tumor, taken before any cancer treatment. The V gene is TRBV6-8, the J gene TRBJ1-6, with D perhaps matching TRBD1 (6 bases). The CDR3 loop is CASSHYREAYNSPLHF. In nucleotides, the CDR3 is TGTGCCAGCAGTCACTACAGGGAAGCCTATAATTCACCCCTCCACTTT.